Each of the 18 T cell receptor beta chains below was sequenced from the same sample in a study of beta chain features in type 1 diabetes. Every isolated RNA sample was fully reverse transcribed, so sequencing captured expressed TCRB transcripts. The repertoire was sequenced with immunoSEQ multiplex PCR; TCRdb's copy has only in-frame clones and lacks some. The table shows under 350,000 clones, with about 8% occurring only once. Sequenced: central memory CD4+ T cells from blood. These receptors all stem from a woman between 18 and 30 years old in good health.

This clone has just a few counts. The chain joins TRBV11-3 to TRBJ1-2; no clear D gene. The CDR3 is made up of 15 amino acids. Per germline, CDR1 SGHNT and CDR2 YENEEA. V lost 2 bases and J 2 bases, leaving 12 bases between the germline ends. CDR3 sequence (DNA): TGTGCCAGCAGCTTATACGGGGTCGCGAACTATGGCTACACCTTC. Amino acids: CASSLYGVANYGYTF.

The chain carries TRBV10-3 and TRBJ2-7; TRBD1 matches at 8 bases. J gave up 2 bases and V 10 bases, and 13 bases lay outside the gene matches. Germline V gene sequence: CDR1 ENHRY, CDR2 SYGVKD. CDR3 length: 15 amino acids. Here the CDR3 DNA reads TGTGCCAGCAGCCGCGGACAGGGCTTTACCTACGAGCAGTACGTC. It specifies CASSRGQGFTYEQYV.

This clone has a handful of counts. The chain recombines TRBV7-9 with TRBJ2-1, with TRBD1 matching over 9 bases. The germline V gene has CDR1 SEHNR and CDR2 FQNEAQ (reference sequence). Trimming cost V 8 bases and J 6 bases; bases outside gene matches: 5. This CDR3 region has 13 residues. The CDR3 protein is CASRDRVGNEQFF. In DNA form, the CDR3 reads TGTGCCAGCCGGGACAGGGTTGGCAATGAGCAGTTCTTC.

This clone has a handful of counts. V is TRBV15 and J is TRBJ2-4; possibly TRBD1 for D (6 bases). CDR3 length equals 15 residues. V lost 2 bases and J lost 1, with 9 bases in between. Per germline, CDR1 LNHNV and CDR2 YYDKDF (reference sequence). Here the CDR3 reads CATSRKDRAKNIQYF. The CDR3 bases are TGTGCCACCAGCAGAAAAGACAGGGCCAAAAACATTCAGTACTTC. The full variable domain, rest sourced from reference TRBV15 and TRBJ2-4, is DAMVIQNPRYQVTQFGKPVTLSCSQTLNHNVMYWYQQKSSQAPKLLFHYYDKDFNNEADTPDNFQSRRPNTSFCFLDIRSPGLGDTAMYLCATSRKDRAKNIQYFGAGTRLSVL.

This clone showed up many times. This chain links TRBV18 with TRBJ1-5, with D maybe TRBD1 (6 bases). The CDR3 runs to 13 residues. V gave up 4 bases and J gave up 6 bases, with 10 bases separating them. Per germline, CDR1 KGHSH and CDR2 LQKENI. The CDR3 protein is CASSLGASQPQHF. For the CDR3, the DNA is TGTGCCAGCTCACTGGGGGCTAGTCAGCCCCAGCATTTT.

This clone has more than one count but fewer than ten. This rearrangement joins TRBV15 to TRBJ2-7; D may be TRBD1 (6 bases). The length of the CDR3 is 12 residues. Germline V CDR1 and CDR2: LNHNV, YYDKDF (reference sequence). The germline V and J ends were trimmed by 1 base and 6 bases, with 7 bases remaining between them. As DNA, the CDR3 is TGTGCCACCAGCAGAGTGACAGGCGAGCAGTACTTC. It is translated as CATSRVTGEQYF.

This clone was seen a handful of times. The rearrangement uses TRBV9 and TRBJ1-2; the match to TRBD1 covers 7 bases. In germline, CDR1 is SGDLS, CDR2 YYNGEE. This CDR3 spans 15 amino acids. The V and J ends lost 3 bases and 4 bases, in that order; junction bases with no gene match: 9. The CDR3 DNA sequence: TGTGCCAGCAGCGCCGGACAGGCCCGGGGCTATGGCTACACCTTC. Translating gives CASSAGQARGYGYTF.

This clone was detected a few times. The chain recombines TRBV9 with TRBJ2-5, with 8 nucleotides matching TRBD1. The CDR3 runs 14 residues. The V segment lost 4 bases and the J segment 4 bases; nucleotides outside the gene matches: 6. The germline CDR1 and CDR2 sequences are SGDLS and YYNGEE. CDR3: CASSFRTGPETQYF. For the CDR3, the DNA is TGTGCCAGCAGCTTCCGGACAGGGCCAGAGACCCAGTACTTC.

The rearrangement joins TRBV7-9 to TRBJ1-1; a possible D gene is TRBD1 (5 bases). CDR1 is SEHNR and CDR2 is FQNEAQ in the germline V gene (reference sequence). The CDR3 is 14 amino acids. V lost 5 bases and J 4 bases, leaving 14 bases between the germline ends. In DNA, the CDR3 is TGTGCCAGCAGCAGGGACGGAAGTAGCACTGAAGCTTTCTTT. This translates into CASSRDGSSTEAFF.

The rearrangement links TRBV14 to TRBJ2-5, with D perhaps matching TRBD1 or TRBD2 (7 bases each). Looked up from germline, CDR1 is SGHDN and CDR2 is FVKESK. V shed 4 bases and J shed 2 bases, with 20 bases lying between them. This CDR3 has 17 residues. The DNA of the CDR3 is TGTGCCAGCAGCCCCACCAACAGGGGAGGGATGCAAGAGACCCAGTACTTC. It specifies CASSPTNRGGMQETQYF.

The rearrangement links TRBV7-2 to TRBJ2-4; TRBD1 matches 8 bases. V trimming: 3 bases; J trimming: 9 bases; junction bases outside the gene matches: 10. Germline lookup yields CDR1 SGHTA and CDR2 FQGNSA. This CDR3 contains 15 residues. The CDR3 loop reads CASSFGQGRQGIQYF. As DNA, the CDR3 is TGTGCCAGCAGCTTCGGACAGGGTCGACAGGGCATTCAGTACTTC.

The chain links TRBV5-1 to TRBJ2-5; 15 positions agree with TRBD2. The J call is uncertain, as TRBJ2-7 better fits the DNA end. The length of the CDR3 is 17 residues. Germline V gene sequence: CDR1 SGHRS, CDR2 YFSETQ. Written as DNA, the CDR3 is TGCGCCAGCAGCTTGGCCGGGACTAGCGGGAGGTTGTTCGAGCAGTACTTC. Translating gives CASSLAGTSGRLFEQYF.

The chain joins TRBV5-1 to TRBJ2-3; 15 bases are a match to TRBD2. The germline gives CDR1 SGHRS, CDR2 YFSETQ. With V trimmed by 5 bases and J by 3 bases, 10 bases remained unmatched. The CDR3 runs 18 residues. DNA of the CDR3: TGCGCCAGCAGACCAGGACTAGCGGGAGGGCCGGGAACAGATACGCAGTATTTT. Translating it yields CASRPGLAGGPGTDTQYF.

This clone turned up a few times. The sample holds other DNA sequences that translate to the same CDR3. The V gene is TRBV9, the J gene TRBJ1-1, with unresolved D. Germline loops: CDR1 SGDLS, CDR2 YYNGEE. V was shortened by 0 bases and J by 1 base, with 4 bases between the two germline ends. CDR3 length equals 13 residues. CDR3 coding DNA: TGTGCCAGCAGCGTAGATGGGAACACTGAAGCTTTCTTT. It encodes CASSVDGNTEAFF.

J is TRBJ2-1 and V is TRBV28; 11 bases align to TRBD2. This CDR3 has 17 residues. Losses at the gene ends were 5 bases for V and 4 bases for J; bases not matched to a gene: 10. In germline, CDR1 is MDHEN, CDR2 SYDVKM. The CDR3 DNA is TGTGCCAGCAGTCCTCCCTACGGGACTAGCGGATACAATGAGCAGTTCTTC. It encodes CASSPPYGTSGYNEQFF.

In this sample, this clone turned up a few times. V usage is TRBV4-2 and J usage is TRBJ2-7, with D unclear. The CDR3 consists of 11 residues. Germline loops: CDR1 LGHNA, CDR2 YNFKEQ. Trimming cost V 6 bases and J 3 bases, with 6 bases left between them. The CDR3 coding sequence is TGTGCCAGCAGTTCCATCTACGAGCAGTACTTC. This codes for CASSSIYEQYF.

This clone was seen only a few times. This chain joins TRBV7-2 and TRBJ1-2, with D possibly matching TRBD1 (6 bases). The germline V and J ends were trimmed by 5 bases and 7 bases, with 17 bases remaining between them. Germline CDR1 SGHTA, CDR2 FQGNSA. The CDR3 contains 14 residues. In DNA, the CDR3 is TGTGCCAGCAGCCCGGGACACGGGGGGCTTGGCTACACCTTC. Translated: CASSPGHGGLGYTF.

CDR3 DNA: TGTGCCAGCAGAATACCGGGACAGAGGAATTCACCCCTCCACTTT. Translation gives CASRIPGQRNSPLHF. The chain links TRBV6-5 to TRBJ1-6, with 7 bases matching TRBD1. The CDR3 is 15 amino acids. Germline lookup yields CDR1 MNHEY and CDR2 SVGAGI. Trimming cost V 6 bases and J 7 bases; bases outside gene matches: 9.